Each of the 28 T cell receptor beta chains below was sequenced from the same sample in a study of shared clonotypes between healthy human individuals. Using immunoSEQ multiplex PCR, the repertoire was profiled, and TCRdb retains in-frame clones only, with some absent. The data contain 2 million to 3 million clones, approximately 93% of them singletons. Specimen: naive CD4+ T cells from PBMCs. Subset reported: CD45RA+ positively selected. The receptor set was obtained from a young man in good health. Some clones in this sample may be carry-over from other donors' samples.

The CDR3 coding sequence is TGTGCCAGTAGTACGACCGGTCCACTAGCGGGGTTATACGAGCAGTACTTC. This translates into CASSTTGPLAGLYEQYF. The genes are TRBV19 and TRBJ2-7; 10 bases are a match to TRBD2. The ends lost 4 bases at V and 4 bases at J; junction bases unmatched: 13. Germline CDR1 LNHDA, CDR2 SQIVND (reference sequence). The CDR3 loop spans 17 amino acids.

This chain connects TRBV30 to TRBJ2-5; D is unresolved. V gave up 5 bases and J gave up 5 bases, with 9 bases separating them. The CDR3 is made up of 11 amino acids. Per the germline V gene, CDR1 is GTSNPN and CDR2 is SVGIG (reference sequence). In DNA, the CDR3 is TGTGCCTGGGACCTTTGGGAGACCCAGTACTTC. This sequence encodes CAWDLWETQYF.

This sequence joins TRBV28 and TRBJ1-1; D perhaps matches TRBD1 (6 bases). V was cut by 5 bases and J by 5 bases, with 18 bases left in between. This CDR3 has 15 amino acids. Germline V CDR1 and CDR2: MDHEN, SYDVKM. The CDR3 region is CASSPEWWGRTEAFF. CDR3 in DNA: TGTGCCAGCAGTCCAGAGTGGTGGGGGCGGACTGAAGCTTTCTTT.

This clone has only one observation. The V and J genes are TRBV7-6 and TRBJ1-1; no definite D call. This CDR3 comprises 15 residues. Trimming shortened V by 5 bases and J by 1 base, and 14 bases separated the two germline ends. Germline V gene lookup returns CDR1 SGHVS and CDR2 FNYEAQ. The CDR3 is CASSPYGGGNTEAFF. In nucleotides, the CDR3 is TGTGCCAGCAGCCCCTATGGAGGAGGGAACACTGAAGCTTTCTTT. Supplemented by reference TRBV7-6 and TRBJ1-1, the full variable domain reads GAGVSQSPRYKVTKRGQDVALRCDPISGHVSLYWYRQALGQGPEFLTYFNYEAQQDKSGLPNDRFSAERPEGSISTLTIQRTEQRDSAMYRCASSPYGGGNTEAFFGQGTRLTVV.

This rearrangement joins TRBV18 to TRBJ2-5; 10 bases are a match to TRBD1. The CDR3 totals 16 residues. Germline V gives CDR1 KGHSH, CDR2 LQKENI. With 3 bases clipped from V and 5 bases from J, the junction kept 9 bases outside the gene matches. CDR3 nucleotides: TGTGCCAGCTCACCCCCCGACAGGGGGCTAAGGGAGACCCAGTACTTC. Protein sequence: CASSPPDRGLRETQYF. Together with reference TRBV18 and TRBJ2-5, the CDR3 gives the full variable domain: NAGVMQNPRHLVRRRGQEARLRCSPMKGHSHVYWYRQLPEEGLKFMVYLQKENIIDESGMPKERFSAEFPKEGPSILRIQQVVRGDSAAYFCASSPPDRGLRETQYFGPGTRLLVL.

The chain employs TRBV5-6 and TRBJ2-3; a possible D gene is TRBD2 (5 bases). The ends were cut back, 4 bases at V and 4 bases at J, with 16 bases in the middle. CDR1 is SGHDT and CDR2 is YYEEEE in the germline V gene. This CDR3 region has 15 residues. In DNA form, the CDR3 reads TGTGCCAGCAGCCTGGAGGTAAGCGGCGCAGATACGCAGTATTTT. Residues: CASSLEVSGADTQYF. The whole variable domain, filled in from reference TRBV5-6 and TRBJ2-3, reads DAGVTQSPTHLIKTRGQQVTLRCSPKSGHDTVSWYQQALGQGPQFIFQYYEEEERQRGNFPDRFSGHQFPNYSSELNVNALLLGDSALYLCASSLEVSGADTQYFGPGTRLTVL.

V and J are TRBV19 and TRBJ2-7; D is perhaps TRBD1 (6 bases). There are 15 residues in the CDR3. CDR1 LNHDA and CDR2 SQIVND come from the germline V gene (reference sequence). The V gene lost 3 bases and the J gene lost 3 bases, with 15 bases spanning the gap. CDR3 protein: CASSILIGRGYEQYF. CDR3 in DNA: TGTGCCAGTAGTATCCTAATCGGCAGGGGCTACGAGCAGTACTTC.

This clone has a handful of counts. The chain joins TRBV6-5 to TRBJ1-5; D remains unclear. V lost 2 bases and J lost 4, with 6 bases in between. The CDR3 spans 13 residues. CDR1 is MNHEY, CDR2 SVGAGI, per germline. CDR3 in DNA: TGTGCCAGCAGTTACAACCAGAATCAGCCCCAGCATTTT. This gives the protein CASSYNQNQPQHF.

The CDR3 spells CASSPLIADTQYF. CDR3 DNA sequence: TGTGCCAGCAGTCCTCTCATCGCAGATACGCAGTATTTT. The chain links TRBV27 to TRBJ2-3; unclear D gene. Trimming pared 5 bases from V and 4 bases from J, leaving 10 bases between. Germline values: CDR1 MNHEY, CDR2 SMNVEV (reference sequence). The length of the CDR3 is 13 residues.

CDR3 coding DNA: TGTGCCAGCAGTGAGCGCGGGTTTTCTTACGAGCAGTACTTC. The encoded protein is CASSERGFSYEQYF. The chain has TRBV2 and TRBJ2-7, with D tentatively TRBD2 (5 bases). The V end was cut by 3 bases, the J end by 4 bases, with 13 bases between. The V gene's germline CDR1 is SNHLY and CDR2 FYNNEI. This CDR3 has 14 amino acids.

The J gene is TRBJ1-6, the V gene TRBV30; D is unresolved. The V gene lost 5 bases and the J gene lost 9 bases, with 8 bases spanning the gap. The CDR3 consists of 11 residues. Germline-derived CDR1 and CDR2 are GTSNPN and SVGIG (reference sequence). DNA of the CDR3: TGTGCCTGGGACGGTAGTTCACCCCTCCACTTT. It encodes CAWDGSSPLHF. The full variable domain, completed using reference TRBV30 and TRBJ1-6, is SQTIHQWPATLVQPVGSPLSLECTVEGTSNPNLYWYRQAAGRGLQLLFYSVGIGQISSEVPQNLSASRPQDRQFILSSKKLLLSDSGFYLCAWDGSSPLHFGNGTRLTVT.

The rearrangement joins TRBV7-6 to TRBJ2-7; D is tentatively TRBD1 or TRBD2 (7 bases each). Germline values: CDR1 SGHVS, CDR2 FNYEAQ. CDR3 length equals 16 residues. Trimming removed 1 base from V and 2 bases from J, with 15 bases in between. The CDR3 reads CASSLGGGTAAYEQYF. CDR3 coding DNA: TGTGCCAGCAGCTTAGGGGGGGGGACAGCTGCCTACGAGCAGTACTTC. Combining the CDR3 with reference TRBV7-6 and TRBJ2-7 gives the whole variable domain GAGVSQSPRYKVTKRGQDVALRCDPISGHVSLYWYRQALGQGPEFLTYFNYEAQQDKSGLPNDRFSAERPEGSISTLTIQRTEQRDSAMYRCASSLGGGTAAYEQYFGPGTRLTVT.

This rearrangement joins TRBV28 to TRBJ1-1; D gene unclear. This CDR3 region has 15 residues. Trimming stripped 8 bases from V and 3 bases from J, with 19 bases between. Germline CDR1 reads MDHEN; CDR2 reads SYDVKM. CDR3 region: CASSKSPGGYTEAFF. CDR3 DNA: TGTGCCAGCTCGAAAAGTCCCGGTGGGTACACTGAAGCTTTCTTT. Drawing the rest from reference TRBV28 and TRBJ1-1, the complete variable domain is DVKVTQSSRYLVKRTGEKVFLECVQDMDHENMFWYRQDPGLGLRLIYFSYDVKMKEKGDIPEGYSVSREKKERFSLILESASTNQTSMYLCASSKSPGGYTEAFFGQGTRLTVV.

The chain is built from TRBV10-3 and TRBJ1-6; D remains ambiguous. The CDR3 length is 14 residues. V gave up 5 bases and J gave up 7 bases, with 12 bases separating them. Germline V gene sequence: CDR1 ENHRY, CDR2 SYGVKD. CDR3 nucleotides: TGTGCCATCAGTAAACTTGACCGAAATTCACCCCTCCACTTT. Translation: CAISKLDRNSPLHF.

The chain uses TRBV29-1 and TRBJ2-1, with TRBD2 matching over 7 bases. Per germline, CDR1 SQVTM and CDR2 ANQGSEA. This CDR3 contains 14 residues. V lost 8 bases to trimming and J lost 7 bases; unmatched junction nucleotides: 14. The DNA for the CDR3 is TGCAGCCCTCGACTAAGCGGGGAGGCAAATGAGCAGTTCTTC. The encoded protein is CSPRLSGEANEQFF.

The rearrangement links TRBV27 to TRBJ2-3; 7 positions agree with TRBD1. V trimming: 5 bases; J trimming: 0 bases; junction bases outside the gene matches: 11. The germline CDR1 and CDR2 sequences are MNHEY and SMNVEV (reference sequence). The CDR3 contains 17 residues. Here the CDR3 DNA reads TGTGCCAGCAGTCCAATCCCACAGGGGATCAGCACAGATACGCAGTATTTT. Translation: CASSPIPQGISTDTQYF.

The rearrangement links TRBV19 to TRBJ1-1; D uncertain. The CDR3 has 13 residues. Germline V gene lookup returns CDR1 LNHDA and CDR2 SQIVND (reference sequence). V was clipped by 8 bases and J by 3 bases, with 13 bases between them. CDR3 DNA sequence: TGTGCCAGTCGGACCGAGTGGTACACTGAAGCTTTCTTT. This sequence encodes CASRTEWYTEAFF.

This clone was picked up one time. This sequence joins TRBV15 and TRBJ1-4, with D tentatively TRBD1 (5 bases). Germline lookup yields CDR1 LNHNV and CDR2 YYDKDF (reference sequence). Trimming removed 2 bases at V and 0 bases at J, with 16 bases between. This CDR3 spans 18 amino acids. The CDR3 DNA sequence: TGTGCCACCAGCAGACCGAGACAGAGTACCCCAACTAATGAAAAACTGTTTTTT. It specifies CATSRPRQSTPTNEKLFF.

V usage is TRBV11-2 and J usage is TRBJ1-2; 7 bases fit TRBD1. V gave up 2 bases and J gave up 4 bases; unmatched junction bases: 7. The CDR3 is made up of 15 amino acids. Looked up from germline, CDR1 is SGHAT and CDR2 is FQNNGV. The CDR3 loop reads CASSLNRQGPYGYTF. The CDR3 DNA reads as TGTGCCAGCAGCTTAAACAGACAGGGCCCCTATGGCTACACCTTC.

About this clone itself: The sample carries other DNA sequences with the same CDR3. This chain joins TRBV5-1 and TRBJ1-2; D is uncertain. The CDR3 totals 15 residues. V was trimmed by 0 bases and J by 4 bases, leaving 13 bases between them. Germline CDR1 reads SGHRS; CDR2 reads YFSETQ. The CDR3 nucleotides read TGCGCCAGCAGCTTGGTAGCGGGAGGCGGCTATGGCTACACCTTC. Residues: CASSLVAGGGYGYTF.

J is TRBJ2-3 and V is TRBV7-2; tentative D call: TRBD1 (5 bases). V shed 4 bases and J shed 5 bases, with 10 bases lying between them. The CDR3 loop spans 13 amino acids. The V gene's germline CDR1 is SGHTA and CDR2 FQGNSA. CDR3: CASSSGHVDTQYF. CDR3 nucleotide sequence: TGTGCCAGCAGCTCCGGACATGTAGATACGCAGTATTTT.

The CDR3 DNA reads as TGTGCCAGCAGCCCCCGATCAGGGGGCACAGATACGCAGTATTTT. It yields the protein CASSPRSGGTDTQYF. The chain couples TRBV11-1 to TRBJ2-3; D possibly corresponds to TRBD1 (6 bases). The V end was cut by 5 bases, the J end by 1 base, with 13 bases between. The CDR3 contains 15 residues. The germline V gene encodes CDR1 SGHAT and CDR2 FQDESV (reference sequence).

The chain recombines TRBV28 with TRBJ1-5; D unresolved. Trimming cost V 8 bases and J 9 bases, with 11 bases left between them. In germline, CDR1 is MDHEN, CDR2 SYDVKM. The CDR3 loop spans 11 amino acids. CDR3 DNA: TGTGCCAGCCAAAAAGGAGGGCCCCAGCATTTT. Translation: CASQKGGPQHF.

The genes are TRBV9 and TRBJ2-7; tentatively, D is TRBD2 (6 bases). The CDR3 is 16 amino acids. The germline gives CDR1 SGDLS, CDR2 YYNGEE. The V end was cut by 3 bases, the J end by 2 bases, with 18 bases between. CDR3 sequence: CASSGGPGVPTYEQYF. The CDR3 DNA follows: TGTGCCAGCAGCGGCGGGCCGGGGGTGCCCACCTACGAGCAGTACTTC.

The chain uses TRBV6-5 and TRBJ1-5; D ambiguous. V was pared by 3 bases and J by 6 bases, with 9 bases between. The germline V gene encodes CDR1 MNHEY and CDR2 SVGAGI. The CDR3 has 13 amino acids. The DNA of the CDR3 is TGTGCCAGCAGTTATTCCGCGGGTCAGCCCCAGCATTTT. Its translation: CASSYSAGQPQHF.

The rearrangement joins TRBV27 to TRBJ1-1; 7 nucleotides match TRBD1. The V segment lost 5 bases and the J segment 0 bases; nucleotides outside the gene matches: 9. Per the germline V gene, CDR1 is MNHEY and CDR2 is SMNVEV (reference sequence). There are 16 residues in the CDR3. The CDR3 sequence: CASSRIGTAMNTEAFF. The CDR3, as DNA: TGTGCCAGCAGTCGTATAGGGACAGCGATGAACACTGAAGCTTTCTTT.

In nucleotides, the CDR3 is TGTGCCAGTTCCTGGGGCGGGAGCGGCGAGCAGTACTTC. Protein sequence: CASSWGGSGEQYF. J is TRBJ2-7 and V is TRBV19; 7 bases are shared with TRBD2. The CDR3 totals 13 residues. Germline V gives CDR1 LNHDA, CDR2 SQIVND (reference sequence). The J segment lost 6 bases and the V segment lost 8 bases, leaving 10 bases of the junction unmatched.

The chain has TRBV18 and TRBJ1-1; D possibly corresponds to TRBD1 (5 bases). V was cut by 3 bases and J by 3 bases, with 14 bases left in between. CDR1 and CDR2 from the germline V gene are KGHSH and LQKENI. The CDR3 extends over 15 amino acids. This CDR3 reads CASSPLGRGDTEAFF. DNA for the CDR3: TGTGCCAGCTCACCTCTGGGACGGGGGGACACTGAAGCTTTCTTT.